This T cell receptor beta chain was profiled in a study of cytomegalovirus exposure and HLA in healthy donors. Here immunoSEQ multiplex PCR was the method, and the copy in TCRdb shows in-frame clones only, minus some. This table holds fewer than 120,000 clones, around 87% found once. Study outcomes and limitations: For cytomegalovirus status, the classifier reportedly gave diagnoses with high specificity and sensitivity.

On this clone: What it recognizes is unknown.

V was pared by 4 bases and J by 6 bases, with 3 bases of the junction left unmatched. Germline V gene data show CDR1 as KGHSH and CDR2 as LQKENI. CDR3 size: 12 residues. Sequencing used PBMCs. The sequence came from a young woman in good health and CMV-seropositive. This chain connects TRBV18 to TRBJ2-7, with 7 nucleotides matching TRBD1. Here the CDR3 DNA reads TGTGCCAGCTCACAGACAGGGCTCGAGCAGTACTTC. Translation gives CASSQTGLEQYF.